The subject of this entry is one T cell receptor beta chain. This specimen comes from a study of blood T cell repertoires in COVID-19. Study in general: The United States, Italy and Spain were the sources of the acute and convalescent COVID-19 samples. PBMCs, B-cell-depleted T cells, or T cells were the source of the cDNA or gDNA that made up the material.

There are 14 residues in the CDR3. Deletions cut 2 bases from V and 5 bases from J, with 10 bases between. Germline V lookup: CDR1 MNHNS, CDR2 SASEGT. In the authors' workflow: It was from reference gene primer amplification that nucleated cell counts were estimated. Method: immunoSEQ multiplex PCR; TCRdb's copy keeps in-frame clones and lacks some. The DNA was the basis for D and trimming; V, J and clone size are from that table. The sample has 100,000 to 150,000 clones, 85% to 90% seen once. The receptor was derived from a man at least 80 years old with active or convalescent COVID-19. The rearrangement uses TRBV6-1 and TRBJ1-5; a weak D match, TRBD1 (5 bases). The sample taken for sequencing was peripheral blood. The CDR3 DNA follows: TGTGCCAGCAGTGAATGGGGGGAGGATCAGCCCCAGCATTTT. It is translated as CASSEWGEDQPQHF.